The rows below give T cell receptor beta chains drawn from one sample of a study of blood T cell repertoires in COVID-19. Sequencing was performed with immunoSEQ multiplex PCR; in TCRdb, only in-frame clones are kept and a portion is missing. The data show some 260,000 clones, approximately 90% seen once. The sample comprised PBMCs or T cells enriched from blood (not recorded which). The receptors stem from a man aged 40-55 years who had recovered from COVID-19. Both conserved end residues are part of each CDR3. Fields, in order: clone size, J gene, V gene, D gene, CDR3 DNA, CDR3 protein. D genes are given only for firm matches. Some rows mark clone size as missing; the rest say once, few, many or name a class of expanded clone.

-,TRBJ2-7,TRBV15,TRBD1,TGTGCCACCAGCCGGGACAGGGTGGCCTACGAGCAGTACTTC,CATSRDRVAYEQYF
-,TRBJ1-1,TRBV19,-,TGTGCCAGTAGTATAGATCAATCGGGGGACGACACTGAAGCTTTCTTT,CASSIDQSGDDTEAFF
-,TRBJ1-4,TRBV19,-,TGTGCCAGTAGTTTAAACACGGGAGAAAAACTGTTTTTT,CASSLNTGEKLFF
-,TRBJ2-5,TRBV7-3,-,TGTGCCAGCACCCCCCAGTCTTGGGGGCGCTCAGGAGAGACCCAGTACTTC,CASTPQSWGRSGETQYF
-,TRBJ2-3,TRBV7-2,TRBD2,TGTGCCAGCAGCTTAGGAGCGGGAGATGTAGATACGCAGTATTTT,CASSLGAGDVDTQYF
-,TRBJ2-1,TRBV24-1,-,TGTGCCACCAGTGACTCAGGGGCAGGGGGGTACAATGAGCAGTTCTTC,CATSDSGAGGYNEQFF
-,TRBJ1-2,TRBV6-2/TRBV6-3,-,TGTGCCAGCAGTTATCTTACAGGGAACTATGGCTACACCTTC,CASSYLTGNYGYTF
-,TRBJ2-3,TRBV28,TRBD2,TGTGCCAGCAGTTTATCTGGCGGGAGCGGGGCAGATACGCAGTATTTT,CASSLSGGSGADTQYF
once,TRBJ1-2,TRBV28,TRBD1,TGTGCCAGCAGTCCCTCTGGGACAGGGGGCCTTAGCTATGGCTACACCTTC,CASSPSGTGGLSYGYTF
-,TRBJ2-7,TRBV21-1,-,TGTGCCAGCAGCAAAGCTGGGCTAGCGGGACTCTACGAGCAGTACTTC,CASSKAGLAGLYEQYF
-,TRBJ2-7,TRBV4-1,-,TGCGCCAGCAGCCAAGATGGACACAAGCAGTACTTC,CASSQDGHKQYF
-,TRBJ2-7,TRBV19,TRBD1,TGTGCCAGTAGTAACGGAAGGACAGGGGGAAACGAGCAGTACTTC,CASSNGRTGGNEQYF
-,TRBJ1-1,TRBV14,-,TGTGCCAGCAGCCAAGGGGAACGAGGGAGTCGCGGAGCTTTCTTT,CASSQGERGSRGAFF
-,TRBJ1-2,TRBV25-1,-,TGTGCCACCTTCACTGGAGGTGGCTACACCTTC,CATFTGGGYTF
once,TRBJ1-2,TRBV7-9,-,TGTGCCAGCAGCTTATTTCGCGGGGCCAGCTATGGCTACACCTTC,CASSLFRGASYGYTF
-,TRBJ1-2,TRBV4-3,TRBD1,TGCGCCAGCAGCCAAGATACAGGGGGAACCTATGGCTACACCTTC,CASSQDTGGTYGYTF
few,TRBJ1-2,TRBV28,-,TGTGCCAGTAGTGGGGGGACGAACTATGGCTACACCTTC,CASSGGTNYGYTF
-,TRBJ1-1,TRBV10-2,-,TGCGCCATCCGGGACTATGAGTGGACTGAAGCTTTCTTT,CAIRDYEWTEAFF
-,TRBJ2-7,TRBV7-9,-,TGTGCCAGCAGCTTAGAGGCAGGGGAATTTGGCCACGAGCAGTACTTC,CASSLEAGEFGHEQYF
-,TRBJ1-2,TRBV9,TRBD1,TGTGCCAGCAGCGGGGAGAGGGACAGGGGACGGAGCTATGGCTACACCTTC,CASSGERDRGRSYGYTF
-,TRBJ2-3,TRBV6-5,-,TGTGCCAGCAGTCCCCAGGGTCCCCTCACAGATACGCAGTATTTT,CASSPQGPLTDTQYF
-,TRBJ2-7,TRBV6-1,-,TGTGCCAGCAGTGATCTAGACAGGTCTTCCTACGAGCAGTACTTC,CASSDLDRSSYEQYF
few,TRBJ1-2,TRBV4-2,-,TGTGCCAGCCTGAATGAGGACAGTCCCTATGGCTACACCTTC,CASLNEDSPYGYTF
-,TRBJ2-2,TRBV2,TRBD1,TGTGCCAGCAGTGAAGCGGGGACAGACACCGGGGAGCTGTTTTTT,CASSEAGTDTGELFF
once,TRBJ1-2,TRBV3-1/TRBV3-2,TRBD1,TGTGCCAGCAGCCGCGACACCAGGGGGCCCAACTATGGCTACACCTTC,CASSRDTRGPNYGYTF
-,TRBJ2-7,TRBV19,-,TGTGCCAGTAGTGCCCAGGGAGGCTACGAGCAGTACTTC,CASSAQGGYEQYF
-,TRBJ2-7,TRBV7-2,TRBD1,TGTGCCAGCAGCCATGGACAGGGAGAGTACGAGCAGTACTTC,CASSHGQGEYEQYF
-,TRBJ2-2,TRBV4-3,-,TGCGCCAGCAGCCCCGAACTGGGGGAGCTGTTTTTT,CASSPELGELFF
-,TRBJ1-1,TRBV7-3,TRBD1,TGTGCCAGCAGCACAGGGGAGAACACTGAAGCTTTCTTT,CASSTGENTEAFF
-,TRBJ2-7,TRBV20-1,TRBD2,TGCAGTGCTGGGGGGGACTACGAGCAGTACTTC,CSAGGDYEQYF
once,TRBJ2-1,TRBV30,TRBD1,TGTGCCTGGGGCGGCCCGGGACAGGGGTTCACCTACAATGAGCAGTTCTTC,CAWGGPGQGFTYNEQFF
-,TRBJ1-6,TRBV27,-,TGTGCCAGCAGAAACGCTAGGGGGGGATCACCCCTCCACTTT,CASRNARGGSPLHF
-,TRBJ1-1,TRBV10-1,TRBD1,TGCGCCAGCAGTGGGGACAGGACAGGAAAAGCTTTCTTT,CASSGDRTGKAFF
-,TRBJ2-2,TRBV16,-,TGTGCCAGCAGCCAAGTGTCCAGGATCAACACCGGGGAGCTGTTTTTT,CASSQVSRINTGELFF
-,TRBJ2-2,TRBV7-9,TRBD2,TGTGCCAGCAGCTTATGGGGGACTAGCGACACCGGGGAGCTGTTTTTT,CASSLWGTSDTGELFF
-,TRBJ2-3,TRBV5-4,-,TGTGCCAGCAGCTTTCCCCGGCCGGGGGGCACAGATACGCAGTATTTT,CASSFPRPGGTDTQYF
-,TRBJ2-4,TRBV6-1,-,TGTGCCAGCAGTGAAATTTTCGAGACAGAGATTCAGTACTTC,CASSEIFETEIQYF
-,TRBJ2-1,TRBV9,TRBD1,TGTGCCAGCAGCGTGACAGGGCATGAGCAGTTCTTC,CASSVTGHEQFF
-,TRBJ1-2,TRBV3-1/TRBV3-2,-,TGTGCCAGCAGCCAAGATGTGGCCTCTAGCTATGGCTACACCTTC,CASSQDVASSYGYTF
-,TRBJ1-2,TRBV3-1/TRBV3-2,TRBD1,TGTGCCAGCAGCCAAGGGACAGGGGGCCTATATGGCTACACCTTC,CASSQGTGGLYGYTF
-,TRBJ2-3,TRBV13,-,TGTGCCAGCAGCCTAGGGGGAGGTGGAGATACGCAGTATTTT,CASSLGGGGDTQYF
-,TRBJ1-5,TRBV2,-,TGTGCCAGCAGGTCCGCGGAGGCTAGGCAGCCCCAGCATTTT,CASRSAEARQPQHF
-,TRBJ1-1,TRBV5-1,TRBD1,TGCGCCAGCAGCACAAGACAGGGCCTCACTGAAGCTTTCTTT,CASSTRQGLTEAFF
-,TRBJ2-5,TRBV6-5,-,TGTGCCAGCAGTTCTAAGGGAGGCGGGACCCAGTACTTC,CASSSKGGGTQYF
-,TRBJ2-7,TRBV10-3,TRBD1,TGTGCCATCACCAAGGGACAGGGTTACGAGCAGTACTTC,CAITKGQGYEQYF
-,TRBJ2-3,TRBV5-4,TRBD2,TGTGCCAGCAGCCGACACTGGACTAGCGGGAGCGATACGCAGTATTTT,CASSRHWTSGSDTQYF
-,TRBJ1-2,TRBV4-3,-,TGCGCCAGCAGCCAAGATACAGGCACCTATGGCTACACCTTC,CASSQDTGTYGYTF
-,TRBJ2-3,TRBV28,TRBD2,TGTGCCAGCAGTTTAGAGGGGACTAGCGGAGGGTGGGTACGGGATACGCAGTATTTT,CASSLEGTSGGWVRDTQYF
-,TRBJ1-1,TRBV9,-,TGTGCCAGCAGCGTAGCGGGGGACACTGAAGCTTTCTTT,CASSVAGDTEAFF
-,TRBJ2-7,TRBV5-1,-,TGCGCCAGCAGCTTGGCCCTAGGGGACGAGCAGTACTTC,CASSLALGDEQYF